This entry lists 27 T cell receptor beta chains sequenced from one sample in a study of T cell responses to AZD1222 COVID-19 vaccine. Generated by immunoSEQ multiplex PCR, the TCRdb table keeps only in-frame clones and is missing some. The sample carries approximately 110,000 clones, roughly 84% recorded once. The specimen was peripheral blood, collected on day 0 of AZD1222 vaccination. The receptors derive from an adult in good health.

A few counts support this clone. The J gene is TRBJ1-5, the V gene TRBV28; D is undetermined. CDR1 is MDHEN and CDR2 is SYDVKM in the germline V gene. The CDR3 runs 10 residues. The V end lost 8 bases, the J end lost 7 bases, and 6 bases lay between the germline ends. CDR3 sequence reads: CASGRQPQHF. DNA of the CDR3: TGTGCCAGCGGGCGCCAGCCCCAGCATTTT.

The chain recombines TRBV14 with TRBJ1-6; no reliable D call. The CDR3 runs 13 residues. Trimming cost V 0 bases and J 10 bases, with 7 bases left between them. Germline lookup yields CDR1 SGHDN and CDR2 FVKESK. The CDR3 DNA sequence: TGTGCCAGCAGCCAAGATCTGGGATCACCCCTCCACTTT. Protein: CASSQDLGSPLHF.

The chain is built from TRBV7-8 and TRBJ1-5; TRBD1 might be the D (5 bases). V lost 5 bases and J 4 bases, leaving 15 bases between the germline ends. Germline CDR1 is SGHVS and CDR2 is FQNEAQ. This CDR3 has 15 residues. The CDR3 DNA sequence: TGTGCCAGCAGCCCGGTGCGCAGGGCGAATCAGCCCCAGCATTTT. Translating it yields CASSPVRRANQPQHF. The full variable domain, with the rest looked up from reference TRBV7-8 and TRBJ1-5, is GAGVSQSPRYKVAKRGQDVALRCDPISGHVSLFWYQQALGQGPEFLTYFQNEAQLDKSGLPSDRFFAERPEGSVSTLKIQRTQQEDSAVYLCASSPVRRANQPQHFGDGTRLSIL.

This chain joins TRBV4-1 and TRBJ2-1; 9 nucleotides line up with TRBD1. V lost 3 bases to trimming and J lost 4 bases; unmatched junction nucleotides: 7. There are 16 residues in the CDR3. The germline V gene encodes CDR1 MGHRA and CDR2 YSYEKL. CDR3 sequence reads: CASSQSWDREYNEQFF. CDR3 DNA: TGCGCCAGCAGCCAGAGCTGGGACAGGGAATACAATGAGCAGTTCTTC.

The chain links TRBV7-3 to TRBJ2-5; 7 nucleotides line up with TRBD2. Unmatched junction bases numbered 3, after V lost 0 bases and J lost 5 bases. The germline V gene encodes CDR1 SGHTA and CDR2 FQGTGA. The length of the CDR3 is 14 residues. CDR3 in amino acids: CASSLTGRVETQYF. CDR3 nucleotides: TGTGCCAGCAGCTTAACGGGGAGGGTTGAGACCCAGTACTTC.

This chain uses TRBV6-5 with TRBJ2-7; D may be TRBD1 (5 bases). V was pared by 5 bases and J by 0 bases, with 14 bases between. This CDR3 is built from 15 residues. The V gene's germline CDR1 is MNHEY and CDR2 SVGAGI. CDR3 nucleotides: TGTGCCAGCAGTACTACAGGATTGTCCTCCTACGAGCAGTACTTC. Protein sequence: CASSTTGLSSYEQYF.

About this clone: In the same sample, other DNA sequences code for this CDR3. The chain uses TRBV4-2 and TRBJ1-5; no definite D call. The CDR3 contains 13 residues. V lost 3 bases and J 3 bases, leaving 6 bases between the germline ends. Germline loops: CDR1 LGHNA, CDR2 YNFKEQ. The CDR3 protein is CASSQDSNQPQHF. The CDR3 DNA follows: TGTGCCAGCAGCCAGGACTCCAATCAGCCCCAGCATTTT.

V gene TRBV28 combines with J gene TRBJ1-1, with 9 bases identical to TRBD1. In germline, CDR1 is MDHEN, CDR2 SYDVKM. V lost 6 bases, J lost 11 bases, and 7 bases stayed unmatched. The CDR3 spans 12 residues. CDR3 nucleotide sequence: TGTGCCAGCAGCCCGCCGGGACAGGGTGCTTTCTTT. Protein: CASSPPGQGAFF.

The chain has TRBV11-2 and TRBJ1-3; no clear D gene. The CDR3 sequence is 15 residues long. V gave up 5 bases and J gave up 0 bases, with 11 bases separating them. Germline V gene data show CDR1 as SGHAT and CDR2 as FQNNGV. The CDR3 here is CASSVGRSSGNTIYF. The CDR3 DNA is TGTGCCAGCAGCGTTGGTAGAAGCTCTGGAAACACCATATATTTT.

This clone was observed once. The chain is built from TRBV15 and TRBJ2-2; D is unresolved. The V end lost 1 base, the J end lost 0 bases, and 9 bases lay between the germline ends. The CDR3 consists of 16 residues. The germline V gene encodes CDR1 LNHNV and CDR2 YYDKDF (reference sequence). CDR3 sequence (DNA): TGTGCCACCAGCAGAGGAACACAAGCGAACACCGGGGAGCTGTTTTTT. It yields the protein CATSRGTQANTGELFF. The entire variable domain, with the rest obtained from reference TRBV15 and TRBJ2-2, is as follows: DAMVIQNPRYQVTQFGKPVTLSCSQTLNHNVMYWYQQKSSQAPKLLFHYYDKDFNNEADTPDNFQSRRPNTSFCFLDIRSPGLGDTAMYLCATSRGTQANTGELFFGEGSRLTVL.

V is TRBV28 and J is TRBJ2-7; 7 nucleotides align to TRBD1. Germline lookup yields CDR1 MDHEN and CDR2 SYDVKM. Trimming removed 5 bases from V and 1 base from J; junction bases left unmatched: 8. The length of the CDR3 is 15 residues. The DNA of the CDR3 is TGTGCCAGCAGTCCATCCACGGGACAGTCCTACGAGCAGTACTTC. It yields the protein CASSPSTGQSYEQYF.

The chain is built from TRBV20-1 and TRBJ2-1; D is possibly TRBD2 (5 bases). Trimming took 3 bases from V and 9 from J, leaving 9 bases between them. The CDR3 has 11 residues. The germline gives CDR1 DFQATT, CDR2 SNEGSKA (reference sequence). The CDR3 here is CSASLGSEQFF. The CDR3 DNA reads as TGCAGTGCTAGTCTAGGGAGTGAGCAGTTCTTC.

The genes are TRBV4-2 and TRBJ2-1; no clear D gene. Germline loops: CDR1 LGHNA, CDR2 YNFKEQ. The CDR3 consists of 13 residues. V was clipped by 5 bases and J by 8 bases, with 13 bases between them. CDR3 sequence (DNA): TGTGCCAGCAGCTACGACATAGCTTATGAGCAGTTCTTC. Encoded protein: CASSYDIAYEQFF.

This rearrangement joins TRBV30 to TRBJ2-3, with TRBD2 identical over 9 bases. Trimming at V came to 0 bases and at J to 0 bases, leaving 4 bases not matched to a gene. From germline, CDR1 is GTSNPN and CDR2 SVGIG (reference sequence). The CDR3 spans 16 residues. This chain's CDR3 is CAWSVRSGGSTDTQYF. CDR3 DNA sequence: TGTGCCTGGAGTGTACGTAGCGGGGGTAGCACAGATACGCAGTATTTT.

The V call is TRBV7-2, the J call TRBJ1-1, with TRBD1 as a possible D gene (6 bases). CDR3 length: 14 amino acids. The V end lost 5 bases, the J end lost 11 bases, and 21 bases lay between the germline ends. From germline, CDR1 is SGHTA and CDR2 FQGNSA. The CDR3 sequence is CASSVSRTEAGAFF. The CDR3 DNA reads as TGTGCCAGCAGCGTCAGTAGGACAGAGGCTGGGGCTTTCTTT.

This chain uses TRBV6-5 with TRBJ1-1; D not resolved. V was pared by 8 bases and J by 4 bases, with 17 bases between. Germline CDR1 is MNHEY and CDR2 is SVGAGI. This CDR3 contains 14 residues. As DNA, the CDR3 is TGTGCCAGCTCTCAGGTCCCGGGTGGCACTGAAGCTTTCTTT. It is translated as CASSQVPGGTEAFF.

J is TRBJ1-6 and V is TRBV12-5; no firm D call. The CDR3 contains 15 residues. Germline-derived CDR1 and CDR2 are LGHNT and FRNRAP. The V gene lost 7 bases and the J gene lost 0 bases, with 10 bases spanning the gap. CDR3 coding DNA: TGTGCTAGTGACGCTGGTAGCTCCTATAATTCACCCCTCCACTTT. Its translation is CASDAGSSYNSPLHF.

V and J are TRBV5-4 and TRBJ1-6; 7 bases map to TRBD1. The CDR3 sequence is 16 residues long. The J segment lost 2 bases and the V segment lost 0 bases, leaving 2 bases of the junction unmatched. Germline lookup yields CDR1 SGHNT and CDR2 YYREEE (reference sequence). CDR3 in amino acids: CASSLGGTAYNSPLHF. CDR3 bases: TGTGCCAGCAGCTTGGGTGGGACAGCCTATAATTCACCCCTCCACTTT.

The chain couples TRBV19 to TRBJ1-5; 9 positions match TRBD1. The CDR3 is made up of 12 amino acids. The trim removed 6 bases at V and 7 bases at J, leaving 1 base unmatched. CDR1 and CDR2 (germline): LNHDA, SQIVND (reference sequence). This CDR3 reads CASRTGGQPQHF. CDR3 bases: TGTGCCAGTAGGACAGGGGGACAGCCCCAGCATTTT.

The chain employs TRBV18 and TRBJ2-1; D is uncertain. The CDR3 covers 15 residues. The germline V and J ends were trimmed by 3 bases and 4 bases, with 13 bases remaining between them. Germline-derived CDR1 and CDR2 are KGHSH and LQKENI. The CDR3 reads CASSPRKGLYNEQFF. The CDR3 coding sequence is TGTGCCAGCTCACCGAGAAAGGGTCTGTACAATGAGCAGTTCTTC. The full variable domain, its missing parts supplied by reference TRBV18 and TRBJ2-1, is NAGVMQNPRHLVRRRGQEARLRCSPMKGHSHVYWYRQLPEEGLKFMVYLQKENIIDESGMPKERFSAEFPKEGPSILRIQQVVRGDSAAYFCASSPRKGLYNEQFFGPGTRLTVL.

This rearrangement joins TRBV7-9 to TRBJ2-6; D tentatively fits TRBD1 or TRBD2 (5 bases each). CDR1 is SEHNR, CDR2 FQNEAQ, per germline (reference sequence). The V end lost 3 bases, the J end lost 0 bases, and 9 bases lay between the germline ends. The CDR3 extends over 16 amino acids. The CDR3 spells CASSFDGGSGANVLTF. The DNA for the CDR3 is TGTGCCAGCAGCTTCGATGGGGGCTCTGGGGCCAACGTCCTGACTTTC.

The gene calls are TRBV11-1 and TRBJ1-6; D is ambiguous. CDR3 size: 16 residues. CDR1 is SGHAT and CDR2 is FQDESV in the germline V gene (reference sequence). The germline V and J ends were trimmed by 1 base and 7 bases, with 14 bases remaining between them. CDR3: CASSLDLGDGNSPLHF. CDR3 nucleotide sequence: TGTGCCAGCAGCTTAGATCTAGGCGACGGGAATTCACCCCTCCACTTT.

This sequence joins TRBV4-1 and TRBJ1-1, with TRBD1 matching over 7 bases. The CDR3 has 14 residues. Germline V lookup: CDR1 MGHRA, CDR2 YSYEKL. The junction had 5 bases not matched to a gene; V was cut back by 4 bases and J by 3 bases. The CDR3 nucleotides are TGCGCCAGCAGCCCACGACAGGGACACACTGAAGCTTTCTTT. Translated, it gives CASSPRQGHTEAFF.

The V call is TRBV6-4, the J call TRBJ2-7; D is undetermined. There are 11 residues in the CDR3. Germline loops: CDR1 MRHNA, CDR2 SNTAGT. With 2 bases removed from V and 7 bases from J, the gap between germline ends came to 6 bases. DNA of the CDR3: TGTGCCAGCAGTGACCACTCGGAGCAGTACTTC. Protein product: CASSDHSEQYF.

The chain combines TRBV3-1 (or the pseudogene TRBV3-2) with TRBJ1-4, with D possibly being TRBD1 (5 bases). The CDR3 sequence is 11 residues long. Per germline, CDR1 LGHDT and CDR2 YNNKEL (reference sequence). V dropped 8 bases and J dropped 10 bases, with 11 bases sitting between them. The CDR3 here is CASGHGGKLFF. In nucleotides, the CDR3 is TGTGCCAGCGGACACGGTGGAAAACTGTTTTTT.

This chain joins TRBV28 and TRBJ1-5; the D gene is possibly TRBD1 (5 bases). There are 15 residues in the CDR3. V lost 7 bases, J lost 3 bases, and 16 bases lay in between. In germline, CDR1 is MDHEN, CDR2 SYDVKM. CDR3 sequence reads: CASTRGGDLNQPQHF. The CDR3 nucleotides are TGTGCCAGCACTCGCGGGGGGGACCTCAATCAGCCCCAGCATTTT.

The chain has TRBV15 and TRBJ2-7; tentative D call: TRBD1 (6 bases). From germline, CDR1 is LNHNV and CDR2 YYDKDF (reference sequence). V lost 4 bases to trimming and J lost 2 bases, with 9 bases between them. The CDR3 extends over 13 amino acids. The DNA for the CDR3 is TGTGCCACCAGCACCGGACAGACCTACGAGCAGTACTTC. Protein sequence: CATSTGQTYEQYF.